One and the same sample provided the 32 T cell receptor beta chains below, sequenced in a study of blood T cell repertoires in COVID-19. TCRdb's copy holds only in-frame clones and misses some; the assay was immunoSEQ multiplex PCR. The sample contains about 350,000 clones, more than 70% of which appear only once. Sequencing input: PBMCs or T cells enriched from blood (not recorded which). The origin of the receptors is a woman younger than 45 who had been exposed to COVID-19.

This chain connects TRBV7-9 to TRBJ2-7, with 7 bases matching TRBD1. Germline assignment: CDR1 SEHNR and CDR2 FQNEAQ (reference sequence). The length of the CDR3 is 15 residues. V lost 5 bases and J lost 6; bases outside the gene matches: 13. The CDR3 sequence: CASSLTGSRGSEQYF. The CDR3 bases are TGTGCCAGCAGCCTAACTGGAAGCAGGGGGTCCGAGCAGTACTTC.

The count of this clone is one. The V gene is TRBV5-1, the J gene TRBJ2-1; D perhaps matches TRBD1 (5 bases). V lost 6 bases and J 4 bases, leaving 17 bases between the germline ends. CDR3 length: 15 amino acids. The germline V gene encodes CDR1 SGHRS and CDR2 YFSETQ. The CDR3 bases are TGCGCCAGCACCTCGTACGAGACAGTATACAATGAGCAGTTCTTC. This encodes CASTSYETVYNEQFF. Complete variable domain (other parts from reference TRBV5-1 and TRBJ2-1): KAGVTQTPRYLIKTRGQQVTLSCSPISGHRSVSWYQQTPGQGLQFLFEYFSETQRNKGNFPGRFSGRQFSNSRSEMNVSTLELGDSALYLCASTSYETVYNEQFFGPGTRLTVL.

This CDR3 is CASSKGVSEAFF. DNA for the CDR3: TGTGCCAGTAGTAAAGGGGTCTCTGAAGCTTTCTTT. The gene calls are TRBV19 and TRBJ1-1; TRBD1 is a possible D gene (5 bases). CDR1 is LNHDA, CDR2 SQIVND, per germline (reference sequence). Deletions cut 4 bases from V and 6 bases from J, with 9 bases between. The CDR3 has 12 residues.

The rearrangement joins TRBV27 to TRBJ2-3, with 7 bases fitting TRBD2. Germline values: CDR1 MNHEY, CDR2 SMNVEV (reference sequence). The CDR3 is 15 residues long. Trimming at V came to 4 bases and at J to 2 bases, leaving 6 bases not matched to a gene. CDR3 DNA sequence: TGTGCCAGCAGTTCCCCGGGAGGCGCCACAGATACGCAGTATTTT. As protein: CASSSPGGATDTQYF.

This chain uses TRBV5-8 with TRBJ2-7; D possibly corresponds to TRBD2 (6 bases). V was cut by 4 bases and J by 2 bases, with 19 bases left in between. The CDR3 is made up of 16 amino acids. Per the germline V gene, CDR1 is SGHTS and CDR2 is YDEGEE. The CDR3 sequence is CASSLLGTSKTYEQYF. The CDR3, as DNA: TGTGCCAGCAGCCTCCTGGGGACTTCGAAAACCTACGAGCAGTACTTC.

This clone has only one observation. This rearrangement joins TRBV7-9 to TRBJ2-7; TRBD2 aligns across 8 bases. V lost 5 bases and J lost 3; bases outside the gene matches: 3. The CDR3 covers 13 residues. Germline CDR1 reads SEHNR; CDR2 reads FQNEAQ (reference sequence). CDR3 sequence (DNA): TGTGCCAGCAGCAGTGGGACTAGCTACGAGCAGTACTTC. It translates to CASSSGTSYEQYF.

The CDR3 here is CASSQREGLEQFF. The CDR3 DNA reads TGTGCCAGCAGCCAGCGGGAGGGCCTGGAGCAGTTCTTC. This rearrangement joins TRBV7-2 to TRBJ2-1; 10 bases fit TRBD2. In germline, CDR1 is SGHTA, CDR2 FQGNSA. The CDR3 covers 13 residues. The ends lost 5 bases at V and 10 bases at J; junction bases unmatched: 5.

This sequence joins TRBV6-2 or TRBV6-3 and TRBJ2-7, with a tentative D call TRBD1 (6 bases). V gave up 0 bases and J gave up 2 bases, with 14 bases separating them. This CDR3 is built from 16 residues. CDR1 MNHEY and CDR2 SVGEGT come from the germline V gene. The CDR3 spells CASSYSILGQTYEQYF. In nucleotides, the CDR3 is TGTGCCAGCAGTTACTCGATCTTGGGACAAACCTACGAGCAGTACTTC.

The gene calls are TRBV28 and TRBJ1-3; D is ambiguous. Per the germline V gene, CDR1 is MDHEN and CDR2 is SYDVKM. CDR3 length: 17 amino acids. V was pared by 6 bases and J by 0 bases, with 18 bases between. The CDR3 coding sequence is TGTGCCAGCAGGTCTGGCCTTCAACAGAGCTCTGGAAACACCATATATTTT. Encoded protein: CASRSGLQQSSGNTIYF.

The V and J genes are TRBV10-2 and TRBJ1-5; 9 nucleotides line up with TRBD1. The junction had 7 bases not matched to a gene; V was cut back by 7 bases and J by 3 bases. Germline V gene data show CDR1 as WSHSY and CDR2 as SAAADI. This CDR3 comprises 15 residues. CDR3: CASIPDRGSNQPQHF. CDR3 nucleotides: TGCGCCAGCATCCCGGACAGGGGCTCCAATCAGCCCCAGCATTTT.

This chain connects TRBV5-4 to TRBJ2-7; D may be TRBD1 (6 bases). CDR3 size: 15 residues. Germline V lookup: CDR1 SGHNT, CDR2 YYREEE (reference sequence). Trimming took off 4 bases at V and 3 bases at J, with 17 bases between the two ends. CDR3 sequence (DNA): TGTGCCAGCAGCCGGCCCGGGCAGGGGAACTACGAGCAGTACTTC. It codes for CASSRPGQGNYEQYF. The variable domain in full, completed from reference TRBV5-4 and TRBJ2-7, reads ETGVTQSPTHLIKTRGQQVTLRCSSQSGHNTVSWYQQALGQGPQFIFQYYREEENGRGNFPPRFSGLQFPNYSSELNVNALELDDSALYLCASSRPGQGNYEQYFGPGTRLTVT.

The gene calls are TRBV9 and TRBJ1-4, with D perhaps matching TRBD1 (5 bases). This CDR3 has 14 residues. Germline V CDR1 and CDR2: SGDLS, YYNGEE. The V end was cut by 0 bases, the J end by 7 bases, with 10 bases between. The CDR3 bases are TGTGCCAGCAGCGTAGACAGGCGGGGTGAAAAACTGTTTTTT. This translates into CASSVDRRGEKLFF.

This chain links TRBV18 with TRBJ1-5; a weak D match, TRBD1 (6 bases). The CDR3 spans 16 residues. Trimming pared 2 bases from V and 5 bases from J, leaving 16 bases between. Germline V lookup: CDR1 KGHSH, CDR2 LQKENI. The CDR3 region has the DNA TGTGCCAGCTCACCATTGGAACAGGGCCTCGATCAGCCCCAGCATTTT. Protein: CASSPLEQGLDQPQHF.

As concerns this clone: Germline and junction disagree at one end, which may indicate a read error. V gene TRBV10-1 combines with J gene TRBJ1-1; D remains unclear. CDR1 and CDR2 (germline): WNHNN, SYGVQD (reference sequence). The CDR3 is 12 residues long. The CDR3 nucleotides are TGCGCCAGCGGTGAAACAAACACTGAAGCTTTCTTT. Its protein product is CASGETNTEAFF.

In this sample, this clone turned up once. The V gene is TRBV6-5, the J gene TRBJ2-3, with 10 bases matching TRBD2. The length of the CDR3 is 14 residues. The germline gives CDR1 MNHEY, CDR2 SVGAGI. The V segment lost 8 bases and the J segment 6 bases; nucleotides outside the gene matches: 8. The CDR3 coding sequence is TGTGCCAGCTTTACTAGCGGGGCGCAGGATACGCAGTATTTT. This codes for CASFTSGAQDTQYF.

The rearrangement uses TRBV3-1 (or the pseudogene TRBV3-2) and TRBJ1-4; no definite D call. Germline V CDR1 and CDR2: LGHDT, YNNKEL (reference sequence). This CDR3 is 15 amino acids long. V was trimmed by 7 bases and J by 10 bases, leaving 22 bases between them. The CDR3 loop reads CASKPSPGAPAKLFF. As DNA, the CDR3 is TGTGCCAGCAAGCCAAGCCCGGGAGCCCCAGCAAAACTGTTTTTT.

Note on this clone: This sample includes further DNA sequences coding for the same CDR3. V usage is TRBV6-5 and J usage is TRBJ2-7, with 9 bases matching TRBD2. Trimming removed 6 bases from V and 3 bases from J; junction bases left unmatched: 3. The CDR3 runs to 13 residues. Germline V gene data show CDR1 as MNHEY and CDR2 as SVGAGI. Here the CDR3 reads CASSLSGSYEQYF. Here the CDR3 DNA reads TGTGCCAGCAGCCTTAGCGGGAGCTACGAGCAGTACTTC.

The chain links TRBV19 to TRBJ2-7; the D gene is possibly TRBD1 (5 bases). Trimming took off 7 bases at V and 0 bases at J, with 13 bases between the two ends. The CDR3 runs 14 residues. Per the germline V gene, CDR1 is LNHDA and CDR2 is SQIVND (reference sequence). The CDR3 nucleotides are TGTGCCAGTAAACTCAGGGATTCCTCCTACGAGCAGTACTTC. Translating it yields CASKLRDSSYEQYF.

This chain connects TRBV30 to TRBJ2-3; unclear D gene. The CDR3 has 11 amino acids. The V and J ends lost 2 bases and 3 bases respectively, with 3 bases between them. CDR1 is GTSNPN and CDR2 is SVGIG in the germline V gene (reference sequence). CDR3 DNA: TGTGCCTGGAGTCGGACAGATACGCAGTATTTT. It encodes CAWSRTDTQYF.

The rearrangement uses TRBV3-1 (or the pseudogene TRBV3-2) and TRBJ2-1, with TRBD2 matching 7 bases. The germline gives CDR1 LGHDT, CDR2 YNNKEL (reference sequence). The CDR3 length is 14 residues. V shed 3 bases and J 7 bases; nucleotides not matched to a gene: 6. The CDR3, as DNA: TGTGCCAGCAGCCACCTAGCGGAGGAGAATGAGCAGTTCTTC. This encodes CASSHLAEENEQFF.

The rearrangement links TRBV9 to TRBJ1-6; 7 bases match TRBD1. The CDR3 has 15 amino acids. CDR1 and CDR2 (germline): SGDLS, YYNGEE. J lost 8 bases, V lost 4 bases, and 9 bases had no gene match. This chain's CDR3 is CASSTTTGEYSPLHF. The CDR3 DNA sequence: TGTGCCAGCAGCACTACAACAGGGGAGTATTCACCCCTCCACTTT.

The chain has TRBV5-1 and TRBJ1-1; no clear D gene. Germline CDR1 is SGHRS and CDR2 is YFSETQ. The CDR3 spans 15 residues. The V end lost 0 bases, the J end lost 3 bases, and 12 bases lay between the germline ends. CDR3 protein: CASSLVPGRDTEAFF. CDR3 DNA sequence: TGCGCCAGCAGCTTGGTTCCGGGGAGGGACACTGAAGCTTTCTTT.

The genes are TRBV19 and TRBJ2-7, with D uncertain. The CDR3 spans 14 residues. Per the germline V gene, CDR1 is LNHDA and CDR2 is SQIVND (reference sequence). V was trimmed by 3 bases and J by 4 bases, leaving 13 bases between them. In DNA form, the CDR3 reads TGTGCCAGTAGTATGGCCGATTCCAATTACGAGCAGTACTTC. Its translation: CASSMADSNYEQYF.

Concerning this clone itself: This CDR3 is also generated by other DNA sequences in the sample. The V call is TRBV6-1, the J call TRBJ2-7; D possibly corresponds to TRBD1 (6 bases). The length of the CDR3 is 14 residues. V gave up 1 base and J gave up 0 bases, with 7 bases separating them. In germline, CDR1 is MNHNS, CDR2 SASEGT. The CDR3 sequence: CASSEGGLSYEQYF. The CDR3 coding sequence is TGTGCCAGCAGTGAAGGGGGGCTCTCCTACGAGCAGTACTTC.

The chain has TRBV3-1 (or the pseudogene TRBV3-2) and TRBJ2-5, with a weak D call TRBD1 (6 bases). The V end lost 2 bases, the J end lost 5 bases, and 9 bases lay between the germline ends. CDR3 length equals 13 residues. Germline V gene sequence: CDR1 LGHDT, CDR2 YNNKEL (reference sequence). DNA for the CDR3: TGTGCCAGCAGCCAATCGAGGGGGGAGACCCAGTACTTC. As protein: CASSQSRGETQYF.

The CDR3 loop is CASSSLQGSVHNEQFF. CDR3 sequence (DNA): TGTGCCAGCAGCTCCTTACAGGGGTCGGTGCACAATGAGCAGTTCTTC. This sequence joins TRBV7-3 and TRBJ2-1; 7 bases fit TRBD1. CDR1 and CDR2 from the germline V gene are SGHTA and FQGTGA. This CDR3 contains 16 residues. V lost 4 bases to trimming and J lost 5 bases; unmatched junction nucleotides: 11.

This chain links TRBV27 with TRBJ2-7; TRBD2 is a possible D gene (7 bases). Trimming stripped 6 bases from V and 2 bases from J, with 23 bases between. This CDR3 is built from 17 residues. CDR1 is MNHEY and CDR2 is SMNVEV in the germline V gene (reference sequence). As DNA, the CDR3 is TGTGCCAGCAGCCGCCAGGGAGGGGGTACTAAAACCTACGAGCAGTACTTC. Its protein product is CASSRQGGGTKTYEQYF.

This clone came up a few times. The V and J genes are TRBV11-2 and TRBJ2-7; possibly TRBD2 for D (6 bases). CDR1 is SGHAT, CDR2 FQNNGV, per germline. Trimming left V 1 base short and J 4 bases short, with 20 bases between. This CDR3 region has 17 residues. CDR3 protein: CASSLVGVGGVEYEQYF. CDR3 nucleotide sequence: TGTGCCAGCAGCTTAGTGGGTGTAGGAGGGGTCGAGTACGAGCAGTACTTC.

The chain recombines TRBV10-1 with TRBJ2-1; D is perhaps TRBD1 (6 bases). The ends were cut back, 6 bases at V and 4 bases at J, with 13 bases in the middle. There are 14 residues in the CDR3. Germline-derived CDR1 and CDR2 are WNHNN and SYGVQD (reference sequence). The CDR3 DNA is TGCGCCAGCAGCGATGGACAGTCTTACAATGAGCAGTTCTTC. Its protein product is CASSDGQSYNEQFF.

CDR3 region: CASSLGTASYEQYF. The CDR3 DNA reads as TGTGCCAGCAGCCTCGGGACAGCCTCCTACGAGCAGTACTTC. J is TRBJ2-7 and V is TRBV5-8; 7 bases line up with TRBD1. Per germline, CDR1 SGHTS and CDR2 YDEGEE. Trimming took 4 bases from V and 0 from J; bases not matched to a gene: 4. The CDR3 spans 14 residues.

The chain links TRBV3-1 (or the pseudogene TRBV3-2) to TRBJ1-4; possible D gene TRBD1, 5 bases. This CDR3 has 15 amino acids. Between the trimmed V and J ends, which lost 3 bases and 6 bases, there was a span of 14 bases. Germline CDR1 reads LGHDT; CDR2 reads YNNKEL (reference sequence). CDR3 sequence reads: CASSQMPGGHEKLFF. The CDR3 DNA follows: TGTGCCAGCAGCCAGATGCCCGGGGGTCATGAAAAACTGTTTTTT.

The V and J genes are TRBV18 and TRBJ1-2, with TRBD1 matching 8 bases. The germline CDR1 and CDR2 sequences are KGHSH and LQKENI. V lost 3 bases to trimming and J lost 8 bases; unmatched junction nucleotides: 11. This CDR3 contains 15 residues. CDR3 loop: CASSPSGQGAQGYTF. The CDR3, as DNA: TGTGCCAGCTCACCCTCTGGCCAGGGGGCGCAGGGCTACACCTTC.